Shown below are 23 T cell receptor beta chains from a single sample sequenced in a study of T cell changes during pregnancy in multiple sclerosis (dated by TCRdb to the late 2010s). Libraries were built with the immunoSEQ multiplex PCR assay. This immuneACCESS table, as held by TCRdb, lists in-frame sequences with V and J called but not all clones. Of the missing ones, under half trace to an unresolved V gene in checked studies; the others have no known cause. A total of around 62,000 clones appear in this sample, about 92% of them only once. The ten largest clones capture approximately 2.3% of the sample. The input for sequencing was peripheral blood, taken in the second trimester of pregnancy. The receptors shown here come from a female donor in good health, enrolled as a control in a pregnancy study.

For the CDR3, the DNA is TGTGCCAGCAGCTTAGCTAACCTACTAGTGCACGGGGAGCTGTTTTTT. This gives the protein CASSLANLLVHGELFF. This chain connects TRBV7-8 to TRBJ2-2; D may be TRBD2 (5 bases). The V gene lost 0 bases and the J gene lost 7 bases, with 15 bases spanning the gap. CDR1 SGHVS and CDR2 FQNEAQ come from the germline V gene. The CDR3 extends over 16 amino acids.

The chain couples TRBV6-5 to TRBJ2-5, with D unresolved. CDR1 is MNHEY and CDR2 is SVGAGI in the germline V gene. With 6 bases removed from V and 5 bases from J, the gap between germline ends came to 19 bases. This CDR3 contains 15 residues. The CDR3 coding sequence is TGTGCCAGCAGCAAAGACTGGTCTACCCAGGAGACCCAGTACTTC. It codes for CASSKDWSTQETQYF.

This clone showed up just once. V is TRBV5-5 and J is TRBJ2-2; D might be TRBD1 (6 bases). CDR3 length: 15 amino acids. Trimming stripped 0 bases from V and 3 bases from J, with 9 bases between. Germline V gene data show CDR1 as SGHKS and CDR2 as YYEKEE (reference sequence). DNA of the CDR3: TGTGCCAGCAGCTTGGCCGCAGGGGACACCGGGGAGCTGTTTTTT. Translation: CASSLAAGDTGELFF.

The J gene is TRBJ1-2, the V gene TRBV7-2, with a tentative D call TRBD1 (6 bases). The ends were cut back, 0 bases at V and 0 bases at J, with 11 bases in the middle. The germline gives CDR1 SGHTA, CDR2 FQGNSA. There are 16 residues in the CDR3. CDR3 DNA sequence: TGTGCCAGCAGCTTAGCGTCGACAGGAGCTAACTATGGCTACACCTTC. Its translation: CASSLASTGANYGYTF. The full variable domain, with the rest looked up from reference TRBV7-2 and TRBJ1-2, is GAGVSQSPSNKVTEKGKDVELRCDPISGHTALYWYRQSLGQGLEFLIYFQGNSAPDKSGLPSDRFSAERTGGSVSTLTIQRTQQEDSAVYLCASSLASTGANYGYTFGSGTRLTVV.

This rearrangement joins TRBV7-2 to TRBJ2-5; possible D gene TRBD2, 6 bases. Trimming removed 4 bases at V and 4 bases at J, with 19 bases between. The CDR3 is made up of 16 amino acids. Germline CDR1 is SGHTA and CDR2 is FQGNSA. CDR3 bases: TGTGCCAGCAGCTCCGGGGACTGGGAGCTTTCAGAGACCCAGTACTTC. Its protein product is CASSSGDWELSETQYF.

V is TRBV5-1 and J is TRBJ2-3; D not certain. The V and J ends lost 4 bases and 3 bases respectively, with 9 bases between them. The CDR3 consists of 13 residues. CDR1 is SGHRS, CDR2 YFSETQ, per germline. CDR3 amino acids: CASSRSLTDTQYF. Here the CDR3 DNA reads TGCGCCAGCAGCCGGAGTCTGACAGATACGCAGTATTTT.

The genes are TRBV4-1 and TRBJ2-7; possible D gene TRBD2, 7 bases. Between the trimmed V and J ends, which lost 0 bases and 7 bases, there was a span of 16 bases. Germline CDR1 is MGHRA and CDR2 is YSYEKL. The CDR3 sequence is 15 residues long. The CDR3 is CASSQESRGGGEQYF. In nucleotides, the CDR3 is TGCGCCAGCAGCCAAGAAAGTAGGGGAGGGGGGGAGCAGTACTTC.

This clone was picked up one time. This chain joins TRBV29-1 and TRBJ2-7, with D possibly matching TRBD1 (6 bases). Trimming removed 2 bases at V and 3 bases at J, with 17 bases between. CDR1 SQVTM and CDR2 ANQGSEA come from the germline V gene. This CDR3 contains 15 residues. This CDR3 reads CSVEQQGSANYEQYF. In DNA, the CDR3 is TGCAGCGTTGAACAACAGGGATCCGCGAACTACGAGCAGTACTTC.

The chain recombines TRBV30 with TRBJ1-2; no clear D gene. The germline V gene encodes CDR1 GTSNPN and CDR2 SVGIG (reference sequence). The CDR3 is 13 amino acids. The V end lost 0 bases, the J end lost 4 bases, and 9 bases lay between the germline ends. The CDR3 nucleotides read TGTGCCTGGAGTGTACTGTCCTTCTATGGCTACACCTTC. Translating it yields CAWSVLSFYGYTF.

This clone was detected only once. CDR3 in amino acids: CASSPTSGGARQETQYF. CDR3 DNA sequence: TGTGCCAGCAGCCCCACTAGCGGGGGGGCGAGACAGGAGACCCAGTACTTC. The chain combines TRBV4-2 with TRBJ2-5; 13 nucleotides match TRBD2. J lost 5 bases, V lost 4 bases, and 10 bases had no gene match. This CDR3 region has 17 residues. Germline CDR1 reads LGHNA; CDR2 reads YNFKEQ.

The chain employs TRBV6-4 and TRBJ2-6; tentative D call: TRBD1 (5 bases). This CDR3 has 15 residues. Germline values: CDR1 MRHNA, CDR2 SNTAGT. The germline V and J ends were trimmed by 3 bases and 0 bases, with 6 bases remaining between them. CDR3 sequence: CASSEDSSGANVLTF. Here the CDR3 DNA reads TGTGCCAGCAGTGAAGACAGCTCTGGGGCCAACGTCCTGACTTTC.

The V gene is TRBV5-4, the J gene TRBJ1-2; unclear D gene. CDR1 SGHNT and CDR2 YYREEE come from the germline V gene (reference sequence). CDR3 length: 14 residues. CDR3 amino acids: CASSDTRANYGYTF. The DNA of the CDR3 is TGTGCTTCCTCGGATACGAGGGCTAACTATGGCTACACCTTC.

The CDR3 sequence: CASSQGSMTGTDTQYF. CDR3 in DNA: TGCGCCAGCAGCCAAGGTTCTATGACAGGGACAGATACGCAGTATTTT. The chain carries TRBV4-1 and TRBJ2-3; 7 bases line up with TRBD1. The CDR3 length is 16 residues. V lost 1 base to trimming and J lost 3 bases; unmatched junction nucleotides: 7. CDR1 MGHRA and CDR2 YSYEKL come from the germline V gene.

The V and J genes are TRBV11-2 and TRBJ2-1; 7 positions match TRBD2. With 1 base clipped from V and 8 bases from J, the junction kept 5 bases outside the gene matches. The germline CDR1 and CDR2 sequences are SGHAT and FQNNGV. CDR3 length: 14 residues. The CDR3 sequence is CASSLVLAVDEQFF. CDR3 sequence (DNA): TGTGCCAGCAGCTTAGTCCTAGCGGTCGATGAGCAGTTCTTC.

The chain links TRBV7-9 to TRBJ1-2; D is unclear. The germline gives CDR1 SEHNR, CDR2 FQNEAQ (reference sequence). The CDR3 is 16 residues long. V was pared by 2 bases and J by 0 bases, with 13 bases between. CDR3 in DNA: TGTGCCAGCAGCTTATTGATAGCCCAAGCTAACTATGGCTACACCTTC. Encoded protein: CASSLLIAQANYGYTF.

The genes are TRBV7-3 and TRBJ1-2, with TRBD1 matching over 9 bases. V lost 5 bases and J lost 5; bases outside the gene matches: 3. The germline V gene has CDR1 SGHTA and CDR2 FQGTGA. The CDR3 spans 13 residues. The CDR3 region has the DNA TGTGCCAGCAGCCCCGGGACAGGGTATGGCTACACCTTC. As protein: CASSPGTGYGYTF.

V gene TRBV28 combines with J gene TRBJ2-2; D is uncertain. The CDR3 sequence is 15 residues long. Germline V CDR1 and CDR2: MDHEN, SYDVKM. V gave up 7 bases and J gave up 0 bases, with 12 bases separating them. CDR3 sequence reads: CASTGSVPNTGELFF. The CDR3 region has the DNA TGTGCCAGCACCGGAAGCGTACCGAACACCGGGGAGCTGTTTTTT.

The gene calls are TRBV19 and TRBJ1-5; a possible D gene is TRBD1 (6 bases). The germline V gene has CDR1 LNHDA and CDR2 SQIVND (reference sequence). Trimming shortened V by 1 base and J by 3 bases, and 10 bases separated the two germline ends. This CDR3 has 15 amino acids. The DNA for the CDR3 is TGTGCCAGTAGTATAGCTGGGGGCTACAATCAGCCCCAGCATTTT. Translated, it gives CASSIAGGYNQPQHF.

The genes are TRBV27 and TRBJ2-7; possible D gene TRBD2, 6 bases. Germline V gives CDR1 MNHEY, CDR2 SMNVEV (reference sequence). Trimming stripped 7 bases from V and 3 bases from J, with 16 bases between. The length of the CDR3 is 14 residues. The CDR3 here is CASIPAGRSYEQYF. In DNA, the CDR3 is TGTGCCAGCATCCCTGCGGGACGCAGCTACGAGCAGTACTTC.

The chain carries TRBV7-2 and TRBJ2-3, with a weak D call TRBD2 (6 bases). V was cut by 1 base and J by 1 base, with 6 bases left in between. From germline, CDR1 is SGHTA and CDR2 FQGNSA. The CDR3 has 14 amino acids. The CDR3 nucleotides read TGTGCCAGCAGCTTAGTAGCGGGCACAGATACGCAGTATTTT. Amino acids: CASSLVAGTDTQYF.

This chain uses TRBV7-6 with TRBJ2-3; TRBD2 matches at 10 bases. Germline V gene lookup returns CDR1 SGHVS and CDR2 FNYEAQ. The CDR3 is 17 residues long. Unmatched junction bases numbered 14, after V lost 5 bases and J lost 6 bases. The CDR3 protein is CASSQTSGGAISDTQYF. Here the CDR3 DNA reads TGTGCCAGCAGCCAGACCAGCGGGGGGGCAATATCGGATACGCAGTATTTT.

The chain uses TRBV7-2 and TRBJ2-4; D is perhaps TRBD2 (6 bases). The CDR3 covers 13 residues. Germline-derived CDR1 and CDR2 are SGHTA and FQGNSA. Trimming removed 4 bases at V and 4 bases at J, with 8 bases between. The CDR3 loop is CASSWGDKNIQYF. As DNA, the CDR3 is TGTGCCAGCAGCTGGGGGGATAAAAACATTCAGTACTTC. Drawing the rest from reference TRBV7-2 and TRBJ2-4, the complete variable domain is GAGVSQSPSNKVTEKGKDVELRCDPISGHTALYWYRQSLGQGLEFLIYFQGNSAPDKSGLPSDRFSAERTGGSVSTLTIQRTQQEDSAVYLCASSWGDKNIQYFGAGTRLSVL.

The chain uses TRBV5-6 and TRBJ2-2, with 8 bases aligning to TRBD2. Germline CDR1 and CDR2: SGHDT and YYEEEE. J gave up 0 bases and V 1 base, and 5 bases lay outside the gene matches. The CDR3 has 17 amino acids. CDR3 amino acids: CASSLPSGSANTGELFF. The CDR3 DNA sequence: TGTGCCAGCAGCTTGCCTAGCGGGTCCGCGAACACCGGGGAGCTGTTTTTT.